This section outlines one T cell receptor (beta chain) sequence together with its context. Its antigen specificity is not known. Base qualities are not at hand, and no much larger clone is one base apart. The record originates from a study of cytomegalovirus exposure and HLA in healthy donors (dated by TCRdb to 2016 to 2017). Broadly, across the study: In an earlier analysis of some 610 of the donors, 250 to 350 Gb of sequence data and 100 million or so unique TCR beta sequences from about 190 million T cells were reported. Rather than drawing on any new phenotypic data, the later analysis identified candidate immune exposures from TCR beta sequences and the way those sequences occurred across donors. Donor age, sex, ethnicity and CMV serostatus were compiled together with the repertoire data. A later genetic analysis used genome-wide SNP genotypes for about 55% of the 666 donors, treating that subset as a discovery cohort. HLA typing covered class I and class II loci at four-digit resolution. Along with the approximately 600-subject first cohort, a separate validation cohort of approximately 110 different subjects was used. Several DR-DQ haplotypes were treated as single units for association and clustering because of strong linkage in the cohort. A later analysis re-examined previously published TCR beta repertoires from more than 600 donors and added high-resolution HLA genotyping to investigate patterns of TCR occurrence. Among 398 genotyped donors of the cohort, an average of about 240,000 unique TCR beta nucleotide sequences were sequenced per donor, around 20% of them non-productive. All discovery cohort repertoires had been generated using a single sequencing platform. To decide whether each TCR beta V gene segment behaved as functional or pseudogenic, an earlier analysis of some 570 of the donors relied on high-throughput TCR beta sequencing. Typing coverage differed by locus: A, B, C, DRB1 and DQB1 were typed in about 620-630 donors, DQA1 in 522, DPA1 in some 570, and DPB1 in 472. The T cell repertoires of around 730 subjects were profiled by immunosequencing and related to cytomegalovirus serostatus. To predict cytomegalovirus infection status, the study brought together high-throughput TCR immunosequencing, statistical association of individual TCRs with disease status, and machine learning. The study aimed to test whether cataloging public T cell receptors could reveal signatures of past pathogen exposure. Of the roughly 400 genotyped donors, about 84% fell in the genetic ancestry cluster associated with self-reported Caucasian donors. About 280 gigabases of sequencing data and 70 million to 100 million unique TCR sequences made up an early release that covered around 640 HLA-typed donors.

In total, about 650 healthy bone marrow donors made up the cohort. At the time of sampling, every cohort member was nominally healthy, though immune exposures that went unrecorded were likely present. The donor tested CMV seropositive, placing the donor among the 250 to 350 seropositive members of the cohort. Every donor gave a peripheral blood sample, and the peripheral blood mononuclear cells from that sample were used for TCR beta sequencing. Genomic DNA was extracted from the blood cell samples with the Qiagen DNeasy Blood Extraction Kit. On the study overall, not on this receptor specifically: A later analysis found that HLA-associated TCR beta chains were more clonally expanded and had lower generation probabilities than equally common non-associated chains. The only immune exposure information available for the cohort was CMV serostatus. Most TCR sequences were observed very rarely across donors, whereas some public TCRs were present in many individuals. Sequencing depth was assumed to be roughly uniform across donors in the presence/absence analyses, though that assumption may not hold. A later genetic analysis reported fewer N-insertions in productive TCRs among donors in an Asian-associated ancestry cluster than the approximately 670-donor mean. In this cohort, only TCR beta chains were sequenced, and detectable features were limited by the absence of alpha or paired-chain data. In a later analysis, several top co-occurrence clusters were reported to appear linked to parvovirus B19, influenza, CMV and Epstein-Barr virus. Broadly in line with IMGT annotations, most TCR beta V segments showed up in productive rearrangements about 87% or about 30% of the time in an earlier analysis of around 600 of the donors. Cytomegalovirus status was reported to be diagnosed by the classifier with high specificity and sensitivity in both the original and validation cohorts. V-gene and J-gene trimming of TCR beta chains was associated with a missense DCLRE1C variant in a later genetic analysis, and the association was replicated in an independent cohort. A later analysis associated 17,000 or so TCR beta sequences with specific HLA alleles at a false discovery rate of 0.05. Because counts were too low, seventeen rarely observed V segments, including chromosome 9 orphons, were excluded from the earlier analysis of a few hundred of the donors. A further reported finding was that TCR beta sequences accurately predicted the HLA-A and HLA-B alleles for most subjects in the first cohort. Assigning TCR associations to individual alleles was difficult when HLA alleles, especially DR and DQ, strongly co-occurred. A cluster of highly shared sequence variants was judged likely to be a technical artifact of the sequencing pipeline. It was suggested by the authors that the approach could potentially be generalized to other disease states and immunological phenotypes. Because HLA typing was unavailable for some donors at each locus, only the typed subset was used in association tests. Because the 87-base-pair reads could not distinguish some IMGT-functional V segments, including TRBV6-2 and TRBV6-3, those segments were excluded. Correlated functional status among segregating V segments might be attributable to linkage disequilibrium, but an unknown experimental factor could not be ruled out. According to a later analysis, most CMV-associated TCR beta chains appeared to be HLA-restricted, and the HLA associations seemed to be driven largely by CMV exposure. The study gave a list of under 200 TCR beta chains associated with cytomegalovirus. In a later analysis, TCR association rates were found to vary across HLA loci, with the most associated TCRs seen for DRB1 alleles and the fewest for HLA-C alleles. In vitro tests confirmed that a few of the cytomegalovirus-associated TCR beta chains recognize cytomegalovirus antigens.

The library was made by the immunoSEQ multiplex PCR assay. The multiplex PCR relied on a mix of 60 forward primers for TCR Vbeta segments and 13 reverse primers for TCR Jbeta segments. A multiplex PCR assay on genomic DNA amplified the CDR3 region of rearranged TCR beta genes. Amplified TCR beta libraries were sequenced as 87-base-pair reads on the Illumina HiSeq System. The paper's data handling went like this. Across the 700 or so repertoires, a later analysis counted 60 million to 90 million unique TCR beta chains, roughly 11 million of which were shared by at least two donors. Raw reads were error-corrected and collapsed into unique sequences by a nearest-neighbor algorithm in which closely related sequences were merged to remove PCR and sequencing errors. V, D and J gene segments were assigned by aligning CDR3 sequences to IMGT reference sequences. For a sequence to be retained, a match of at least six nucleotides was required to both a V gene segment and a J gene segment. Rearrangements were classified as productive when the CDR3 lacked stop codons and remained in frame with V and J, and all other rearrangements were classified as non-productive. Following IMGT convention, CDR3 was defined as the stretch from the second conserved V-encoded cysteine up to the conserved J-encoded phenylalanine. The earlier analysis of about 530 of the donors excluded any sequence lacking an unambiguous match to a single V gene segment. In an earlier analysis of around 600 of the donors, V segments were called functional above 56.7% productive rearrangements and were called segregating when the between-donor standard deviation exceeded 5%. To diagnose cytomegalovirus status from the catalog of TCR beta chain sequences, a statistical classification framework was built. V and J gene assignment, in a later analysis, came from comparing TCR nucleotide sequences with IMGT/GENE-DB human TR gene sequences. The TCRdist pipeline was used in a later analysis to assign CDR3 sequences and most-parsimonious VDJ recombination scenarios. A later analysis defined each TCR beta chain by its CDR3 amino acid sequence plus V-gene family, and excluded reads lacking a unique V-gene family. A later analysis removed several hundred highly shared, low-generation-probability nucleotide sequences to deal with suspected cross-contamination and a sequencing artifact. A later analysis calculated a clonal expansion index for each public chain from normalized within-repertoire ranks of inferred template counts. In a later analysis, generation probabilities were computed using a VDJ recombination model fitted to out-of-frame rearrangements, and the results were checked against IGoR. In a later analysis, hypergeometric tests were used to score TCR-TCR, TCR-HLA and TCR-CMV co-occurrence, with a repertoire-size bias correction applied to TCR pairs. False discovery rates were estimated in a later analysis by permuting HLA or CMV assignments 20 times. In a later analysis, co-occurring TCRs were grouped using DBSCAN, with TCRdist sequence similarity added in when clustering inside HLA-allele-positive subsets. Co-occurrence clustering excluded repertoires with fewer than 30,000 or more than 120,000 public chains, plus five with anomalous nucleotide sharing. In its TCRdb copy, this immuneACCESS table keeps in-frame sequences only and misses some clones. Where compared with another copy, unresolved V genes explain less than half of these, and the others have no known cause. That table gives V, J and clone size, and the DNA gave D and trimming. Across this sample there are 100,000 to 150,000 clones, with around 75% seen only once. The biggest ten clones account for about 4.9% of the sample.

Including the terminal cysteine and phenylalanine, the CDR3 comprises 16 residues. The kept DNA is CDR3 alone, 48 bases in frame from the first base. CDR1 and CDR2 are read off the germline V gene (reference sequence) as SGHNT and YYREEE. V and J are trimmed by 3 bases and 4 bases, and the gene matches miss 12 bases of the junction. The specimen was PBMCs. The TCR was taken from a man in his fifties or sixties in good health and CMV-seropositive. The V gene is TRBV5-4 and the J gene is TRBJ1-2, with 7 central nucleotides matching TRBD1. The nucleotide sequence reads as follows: TGTGCCAGCAGCTCACCTTTACAGGGGCACAGCTATGGCTACACCTTC. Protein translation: CASSSPLQGHSYGYTF.